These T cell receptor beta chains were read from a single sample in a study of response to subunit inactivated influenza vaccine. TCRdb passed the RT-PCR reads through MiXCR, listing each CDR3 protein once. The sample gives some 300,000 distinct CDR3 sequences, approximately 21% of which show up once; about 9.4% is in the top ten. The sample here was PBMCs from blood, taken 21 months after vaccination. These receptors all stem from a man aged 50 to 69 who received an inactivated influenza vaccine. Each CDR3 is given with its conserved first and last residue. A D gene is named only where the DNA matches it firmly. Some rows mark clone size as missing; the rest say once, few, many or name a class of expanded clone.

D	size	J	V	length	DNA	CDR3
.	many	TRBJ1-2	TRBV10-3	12	TGTGCCATCAGTGACGGCAGCTATGGCTACACCTTC	CAISDGSYGYTF
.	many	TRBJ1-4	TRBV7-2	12	TGTGCCAGCAGCGTTGAGCGGGAAAAACTGTTTTTT	CASSVEREKLFF
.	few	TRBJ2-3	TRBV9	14	TGTGCCAGCAGCGTGAGCGGCACCACAGATACGCGATATTTT	CASSVSGTTDTRYF
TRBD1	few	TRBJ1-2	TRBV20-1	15	TGCAGTGCTAGAGATTCTACGACAGGGAATCGGGGCTACACCTTC	CSARDSTTGNRGYTF
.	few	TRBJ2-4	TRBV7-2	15	TGTGCCAGCAGCCCCGAAGCGACGGCCAAAAACATTCAGTACTTC	CASSPEATAKNIQYF
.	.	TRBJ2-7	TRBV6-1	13	TGTGCCGGTAGCGGCTCTCCCTCCTACGAGCAGTACTTC	CAGSGSPSYEQYF
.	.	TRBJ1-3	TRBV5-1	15	TGCGCCAGCAGCTCACAGGGCGCGAGTGGAAACACCATATATTTT	CASSSQGASGNTIYF
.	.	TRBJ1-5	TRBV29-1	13	TGCAGCGTTGGGCAGGGAGACAATCAGCCCCAGCATTTT	CSVGQGDNQPQHF
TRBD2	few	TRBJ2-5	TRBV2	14	TGTGCCAGCAAAGGGACTAGCAGTGCAGAGACCCAGTACTTC	CASKGTSSAETQYF
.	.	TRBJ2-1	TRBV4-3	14	TGCGCCAGCAGCCTCAACGGCATTTACAATGAGCAGTTCTTC	CASSLNGIYNEQFF
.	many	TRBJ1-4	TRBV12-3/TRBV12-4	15	TGTGCCAGCAGTCCCCGTTGGGGGACTAATGAAAAACTGTTTTTT	CASSPRWGTNEKLFF
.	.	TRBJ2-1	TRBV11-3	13	TGTGCCAGCAGCTTAGATCCTTACAATGAGCAGTTCTTC	CASSLDPYNEQFF
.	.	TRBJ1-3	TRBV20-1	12	TGCAGTGCTAGACCCTCGGGTCACACCATATATTTT	CSARPSGHTIYF
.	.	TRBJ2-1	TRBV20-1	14	TGCAGTGCCCCGAGCGCCAGCTCCTACAATGAGCAGTTCTTC	CSAPSASSYNEQFF
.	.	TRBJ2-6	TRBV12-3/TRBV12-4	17	TGTGCCAGCAGTTTAAGTTGGACCTCCTCTGGGGCCAACGTCCTGACTTTC	CASSLSWTSSGANVLTF
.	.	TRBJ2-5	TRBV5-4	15	TGTGCCAGCAGCGGTGGAGGGCGGACCCAAGAGACCCAGTACTTC	CASSGGGRTQETQYF
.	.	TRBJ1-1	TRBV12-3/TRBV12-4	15	TGTGCCAGCAGTTTAAATGTCGGGGCGGGCACTGAAGCTTTCTTT	CASSLNVGAGTEAFF
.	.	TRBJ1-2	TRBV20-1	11	TGCAGTGCTCGCAGGGACGATGGCTACACCTTC	CSARRDDGYTF
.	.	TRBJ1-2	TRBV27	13	TGTGCCAGCAGCAGCTCCCGGGACACAGGCTACACCTTC	CASSSSRDTGYTF
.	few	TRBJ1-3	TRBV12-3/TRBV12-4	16	TGTGCCAGCGACGGTTACGACGGGGGCTCTGGAAACACCATATATTTT	CASDGYDGGSGNTIYF
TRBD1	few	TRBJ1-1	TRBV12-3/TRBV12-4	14	TGTGCCAGCAGTCTCAGGGGGCTGGACACTGAAGCTTTCTTT	CASSLRGLDTEAFF
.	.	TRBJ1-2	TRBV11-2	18	TGTGCCAGCAGCTTAGATGCAATCTCCTCACGGGGGTACTATGGCTACACCTTC	CASSLDAISSRGYYGYTF
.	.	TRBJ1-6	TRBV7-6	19	TGTGCCAGCAGCTTAGCGGGGGTTCGGCGGAGCTCCTATAATTCACCCCTCCACTTT	CASSLAGVRRSSYNSPLHF
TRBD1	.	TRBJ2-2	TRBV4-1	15	TGCGCCAGCAGCAACGGACAGGGAGGATTCGGGGAGCTGTTTTTT	CASSNGQGGFGELFF
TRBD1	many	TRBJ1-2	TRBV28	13	TGTGCCTGTTCGGGACAGGAGAACTATGGCTACACCTTC	CACSGQENYGYTF
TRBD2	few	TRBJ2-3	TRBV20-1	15	TGCAGTGCTAGGGTTAGCGGACTAGGCACAGATACGCAGTATTTT	CSARVSGLGTDTQYF
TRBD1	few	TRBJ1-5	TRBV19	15	TGTGCCAGTGGGCGTGGGACAGCAATTAATCAGCCCCAGCATTTT	CASGRGTAINQPQHF
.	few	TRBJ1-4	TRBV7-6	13	TGTGCCAGCGCGGGGGGTAAATATGAAAAACTGTTTTTT	CASAGGKYEKLFF
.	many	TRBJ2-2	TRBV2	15	TGTGCCAGCAGCAGGGACACCCCGAACACCGGGGAGCTGTTTTTT	CASSRDTPNTGELFF
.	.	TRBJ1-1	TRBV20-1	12	TGCAGTGCTAGACTGTTTGGGGATGAAGCTTTCTTT	CSARLFGDEAFF
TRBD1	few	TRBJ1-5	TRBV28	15	TGTGCCAGCAGTTTTGCCGACAGGGAGGGTCAGCCCCAGCATTTT	CASSFADREGQPQHF